Shown below are 16 T cell receptor beta chains from a single sample sequenced in a study of Tregs in tolerant kidney transplant recipients. Profiling relied on immunoSEQ multiplex PCR, and the TCRdb table lists in-frame clones only, not all of them. The table lists around 78,000 clones, 80% to 95% of them singletons. The specimen comprised Tregs from blood, sampled before the transplant. These receptors originate from a human donor who received a combined kidney and bone marrow transplant.

This clone was picked up one time. This chain joins TRBV5-1 and TRBJ2-3; 7 bases agree with TRBD2. The V gene's germline CDR1 is SGHRS and CDR2 YFSETQ. The V gene end was trimmed by 5 bases and the J gene end by 0 bases; junction bases not matched to a gene: 9. CDR3 length: 16 amino acids. The CDR3 here is CASSAGLAASTDTQYF. CDR3 in DNA: TGCGCCAGCAGTGCGGGGCTAGCGGCTAGCACAGATACGCAGTATTTT.

Here the CDR3 reads CASSQLDSSTEAFF. The CDR3 nucleotides read TGCGCCAGCAGCCAGCTAGACAGCAGCACTGAAGCTTTCTTT. V is TRBV5-1 and J is TRBJ1-1; D is possibly TRBD1 (5 bases). CDR1 is SGHRS, CDR2 YFSETQ, per germline. The CDR3 covers 14 residues. V was cut by 4 bases and J by 4 bases, with 14 bases left in between.

V gene TRBV6-5 combines with J gene TRBJ1-2; TRBD1 matches at 7 bases. The J segment lost 2 bases and the V segment lost 7 bases, leaving 10 bases of the junction unmatched. This CDR3 has 15 amino acids. Germline V lookup: CDR1 MNHEY, CDR2 SVGAGI. The CDR3: CASTRYRGANYGYTF. CDR3 sequence (DNA): TGTGCCAGCACTAGATACAGGGGCGCAAACTATGGCTACACCTTC.

V is TRBV30 and J is TRBJ2-7; 7 bases map to TRBD2. This CDR3 is 12 amino acids long. CDR1 and CDR2 (germline): GTSNPN, SVGIG (reference sequence). J lost 7 bases, V lost 1 base, and 4 bases had no gene match. The CDR3 is CAWSARGLEQYF. The CDR3 coding sequence is TGTGCCTGGAGTGCACGGGGACTAGAGCAGTACTTC.

The chain is built from TRBV7-3 and TRBJ1-1; a weak D match, TRBD1 (5 bases). V gave up 5 bases and J gave up 3 bases, with 10 bases separating them. The CDR3 contains 13 residues. Germline V CDR1 and CDR2: SGHTA, FQGTGA. The CDR3 loop is CASSVRQYTEAFF. The DNA of the CDR3 is TGTGCCAGCAGCGTCCGACAGTACACTGAAGCTTTCTTT.

The J gene is TRBJ2-1, the V gene TRBV27, with TRBD2 matching over 7 bases. Germline CDR1 is MNHEY and CDR2 is SMNVEV (reference sequence). The CDR3 is 14 amino acids. V dropped 8 bases and J dropped 7; count of bases not matched to a gene: 11. As DNA, the CDR3 is TGTGCCAGCCGCGGGAGTTGGATTTCGAATGAGCAGTTCTTC. As protein: CASRGSWISNEQFF.

The rearrangement joins TRBV6-5 to TRBJ2-3; no firm D call. Germline CDR1 and CDR2: MNHEY and SVGAGI. Trimming pared 0 bases from V and 1 base from J, leaving 11 bases between. The CDR3 loop spans 16 amino acids. CDR3 nucleotide sequence: TGTGCCAGCAGTTACTCAGGAGCGATTGGCACAGATACGCAGTATTTT. The encoded protein is CASSYSGAIGTDTQYF.

This chain uses TRBV30 with TRBJ2-2, with D unresolved. V was clipped by 3 bases and J by 2 bases, with 7 bases between them. The CDR3 is 13 residues long. Germline V gene sequence: CDR1 GTSNPN, CDR2 SVGIG (reference sequence). The CDR3 spells CAWRGRNTGELFF. The CDR3 DNA is TGTGCCTGGAGGGGAAGAAACACCGGGGAGCTGTTTTTT.

The chain is built from TRBV6-6 and TRBJ2-7; D not certain. CDR1 and CDR2 from the germline V gene are MNHNY and SVGAGI (reference sequence). The CDR3 is made up of 11 amino acids. V lost 5 bases, J lost 9 bases, and 11 bases lay in between. The CDR3 bases are TGTGCCAGCAGTGAATTAACGGCGCAGTACTTC. Translated, it gives CASSELTAQYF.

The V and J genes are TRBV18 and TRBJ2-7; D might be TRBD1 (5 bases). There are 14 residues in the CDR3. Trimming stripped 1 base from V and 0 bases from J, with 7 bases between. The germline V gene encodes CDR1 KGHSH and CDR2 LQKENI. The CDR3 sequence is CASSPRDSSYEQYF. CDR3 sequence (DNA): TGTGCCAGCTCACCACGTGACAGCTCCTACGAGCAGTACTTC.

Only one count was recorded for this clone. This rearrangement joins TRBV10-3 to TRBJ2-5, with TRBD1 as a possible D gene (5 bases). The J call may be wrong; the DNA end is better matched by TRBJ2-7. The germline CDR1 and CDR2 sequences are ENHRY and SYGVKD. This CDR3 has 12 residues. The CDR3 loop reads CAISSDSDEQYF. In DNA, the CDR3 is TGTGCCATCAGTTCAGACAGCGACGAGCAGTACTTC.

The CDR3 is CASSPGPRRDTEAFF. In nucleotides, the CDR3 is TGCGCCAGCAGCCCCGGACCCCGGCGGGACACTGAAGCTTTCTTT. The gene calls are TRBV5-1 and TRBJ1-1; D is ambiguous. The germline gives CDR1 SGHRS, CDR2 YFSETQ. The CDR3 runs 15 residues. V was cut by 4 bases and J by 3 bases, with 16 bases left in between.

The genes are TRBV10-2 and TRBJ2-4; possibly TRBD1 or TRBD2 for D (7 bases each). The CDR3 has 16 residues. Germline V gene sequence: CDR1 WSHSY, CDR2 SAAADI. V was shortened by 6 bases and J by 1 base, with 16 bases between the two germline ends. This CDR3 reads CASSWGGGSAKNIQYF. In DNA, the CDR3 is TGCGCCAGCAGCTGGGGAGGGGGCTCTGCCAAAAACATTCAGTACTTC.

The chain joins TRBV27 to TRBJ2-7; TRBD2 matches 10 bases. The V gene's germline CDR1 is MNHEY and CDR2 SMNVEV (reference sequence). The CDR3 covers 16 residues. With 3 bases clipped from V and 0 bases from J, the junction kept 5 bases outside the gene matches. The CDR3: CASSFKSSGSSYEQYF. The CDR3 DNA is TGTGCCAGCAGTTTTAAATCTAGCGGGAGCTCCTACGAGCAGTACTTC.

The chain is built from TRBV7-9 and TRBJ2-3, with 8 bases fitting TRBD1. V was clipped by 3 bases and J by 3 bases; unmatched bases: 8. The V gene's germline CDR1 is SEHNR and CDR2 FQNEAQ (reference sequence). This CDR3 has 16 amino acids. The CDR3 here is CASSLRRTGKTDTQYF. DNA of the CDR3: TGTGCCAGCAGCTTGAGGAGGACAGGGAAGACAGATACGCAGTATTTT.

The chain joins TRBV29-1 to TRBJ2-2; a possible D gene is TRBD1 (5 bases). CDR3 length: 14 residues. Trimming took 7 bases from V and 6 from J, leaving 18 bases between them. Germline V lookup: CDR1 SQVTM, CDR2 ANQGSEA. This CDR3 is CSASSIGAAGELFF. CDR3 DNA sequence: TGCAGCGCTTCCAGCATAGGGGCCGCCGGGGAGCTGTTTTTT.